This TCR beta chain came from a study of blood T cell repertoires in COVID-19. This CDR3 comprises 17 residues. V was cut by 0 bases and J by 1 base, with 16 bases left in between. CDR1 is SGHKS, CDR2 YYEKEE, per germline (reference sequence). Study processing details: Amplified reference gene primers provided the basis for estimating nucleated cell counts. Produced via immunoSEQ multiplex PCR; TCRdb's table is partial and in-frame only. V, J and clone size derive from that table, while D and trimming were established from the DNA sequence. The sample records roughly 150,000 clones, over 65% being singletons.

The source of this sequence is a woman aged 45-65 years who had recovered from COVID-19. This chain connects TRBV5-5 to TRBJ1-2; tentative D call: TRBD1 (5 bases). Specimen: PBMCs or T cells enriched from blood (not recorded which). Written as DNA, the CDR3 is TGTGCCAGCAGCTTGGCCCCGGTCACCCAGGGTAACTATGGCTACACCTTC. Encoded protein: CASSLAPVTQGNYGYTF.